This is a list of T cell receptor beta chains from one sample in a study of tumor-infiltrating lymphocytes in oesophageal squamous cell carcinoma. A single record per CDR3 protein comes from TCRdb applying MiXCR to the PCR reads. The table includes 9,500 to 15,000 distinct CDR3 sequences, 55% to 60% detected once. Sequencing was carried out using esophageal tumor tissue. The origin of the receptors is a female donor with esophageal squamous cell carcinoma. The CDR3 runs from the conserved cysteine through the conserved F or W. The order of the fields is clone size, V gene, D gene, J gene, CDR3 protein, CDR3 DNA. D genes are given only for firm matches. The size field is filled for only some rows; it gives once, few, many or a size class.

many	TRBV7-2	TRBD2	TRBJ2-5	CASTFTGGETQYF	TGTGCCAGCACTTTTACGGGGGGAGAGACCCAGTACTTC
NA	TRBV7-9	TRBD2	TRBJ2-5	CASSLGTSQETQYF	TGTGCTAGCAGCTTAGGGACTAGCCAAGAGACCCAGTACTTC
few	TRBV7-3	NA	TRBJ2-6	CASSLGGTGANVLTF	TGTGCCAGCAGCTTAGGGGGAACTGGGGCCAACGTCCTGACTTTC
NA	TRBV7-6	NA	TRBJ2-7	CASSLAPVSYEQYF	TGTGCCAGCAGCTTAGCCCCAGTTTCCTACGAGCAGTACTTC
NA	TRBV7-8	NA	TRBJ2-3	CASSLGDGAADTQYF	TGTGCCAGCAGCTTAGGAGACGGGGCGGCGGATACGCAGTATTTT
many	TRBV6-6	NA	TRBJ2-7	CASSYSTLTSSYEQYF	TGTGCCAGCAGTTACTCGACCCTTACTAGCTCCTACGAGCAGTACTTC
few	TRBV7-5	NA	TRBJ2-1	CISVPEAGLAEGSNNEQFF	NA
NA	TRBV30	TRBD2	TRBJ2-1	CAWSPGLAGNNEQFF	TGTGCCTGGAGTCCGGGACTAGCGGGGAACAATGAGCAGTTCTTC
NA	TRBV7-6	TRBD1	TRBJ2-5	CASSTPGGVETQYF	TGTGCCAGCAGCACTCCAGGGGGCGTGGAGACCCAGTACTTC
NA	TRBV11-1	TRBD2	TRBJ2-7	CASSRTSTYEQYF	TGTGCCAGCAGTCGGACTAGCACCTACGAGCAGTACTTC
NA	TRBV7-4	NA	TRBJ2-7	CASTPDSSYNEQYF	TGTGCCAGCACCCCCGATAGTTCCTACAATGAGCAGTACTTC